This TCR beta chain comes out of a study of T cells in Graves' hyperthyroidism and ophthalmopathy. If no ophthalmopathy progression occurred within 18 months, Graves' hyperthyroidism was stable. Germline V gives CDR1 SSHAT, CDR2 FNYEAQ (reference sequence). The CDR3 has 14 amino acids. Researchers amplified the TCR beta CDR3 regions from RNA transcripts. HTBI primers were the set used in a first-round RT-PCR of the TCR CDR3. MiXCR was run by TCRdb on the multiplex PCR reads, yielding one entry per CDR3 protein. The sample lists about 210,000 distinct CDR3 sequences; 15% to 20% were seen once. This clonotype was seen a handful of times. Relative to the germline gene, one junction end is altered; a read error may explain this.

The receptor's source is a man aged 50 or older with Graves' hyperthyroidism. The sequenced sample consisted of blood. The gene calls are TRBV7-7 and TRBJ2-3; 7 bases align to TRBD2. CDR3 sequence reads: CASSRDYNTDTQYF. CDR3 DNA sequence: TGTGCTAGCAGCCGGGACTATAACACAGATACGCAGTATTTT.